Listed here are 5 T cell receptor beta chains from one sample, sequenced in a study of regulatory T cells in long-lasting Graves disease. Building of the TCR beta libraries involved iRepertoire HTBI primers and Arm-PCR of CDR3 regions. TCRdb passed the multiplex PCR reads through MiXCR, listing each CDR3 protein once. This table holds approximately 350,000 distinct CDR3 sequences, around 15% found once. Time point given: newly diagnosed GD, antithyroid drugs for less than 3 months. TCR sequences were obtained from RNA taken from PBMCs. The same sample was also studied in work on T cells in Graves' hyperthyroidism and ophthalmopathy.

The material was peripheral blood mononuclear cells (PBMCs), obtained at new diagnosis, from a patient treated with antithyroid drugs. Receptor source: a man aged 35 to 55 with Graves disease.

The V call is TRBV7-2, the J call TRBJ2-2; 7 bases agree with TRBD1. Losses at the gene ends were 1 base for V and 5 bases for J; bases not matched to a gene: 19. Germline CDR1 and CDR2: SGHTA and FQGNSA. There are 20 residues in the CDR3. CDR3 sequence reads: CASSLGWDSRYSQRTGELFF. CDR3 in DNA: TGTGCCAGCAGCTTAGGATGGGACAGTCGATATTCTCAACGAACCGGGGAGCTGTTTTTT.

The sample holds many counts of this clonotype. The chain couples TRBV28 to TRBJ2-7; 8 bases are shared with TRBD1. Germline V gene sequence: CDR1 MDHEN, CDR2 SYDVKM. This CDR3 has 14 amino acids. The V gene end was trimmed by 5 bases and the J gene end by 7 bases; junction bases not matched to a gene: 10. In DNA, the CDR3 is TGTGCCAGCAGTCCCCCGGACAGGGTGCGGGAGCAGTACTTC. Amino acid sequence: CASSPPDRVREQYF.

This clonotype was seen repeatedly, ten times or more. V is TRBV30 and J is TRBJ1-2; no reliable D call. V lost 5 bases and J lost 3, with 22 bases in between. The V gene's germline CDR1 is GTSNPN and CDR2 SVGIG (reference sequence). The CDR3 is 16 amino acids. The CDR3 coding sequence is TGTGCCTGGTCCTTCTCGGGGTACTACGACGACTATGGCTACACCTTC. Amino acids: CAWSFSGYYDDYGYTF. The variable domain in full, with the rest retrieved from reference TRBV30 and TRBJ1-2, is SQTIHQWPATLVQPVGSPLSLECTVEGTSNPNLYWYRQAAGRGLQLLFYSVGIGQISSEVPQNLSASRPQDRQFILSSKKLLLSDSGFYLCAWSFSGYYDDYGYTFGSGTRLTVV.

This clonotype came up many times. The rearrangement uses TRBV7-2 and TRBJ2-5; 10 nucleotides align to TRBD1. The V gene end was trimmed by 4 bases and the J gene end by 5 bases; junction bases not matched to a gene: 10. The germline gives CDR1 SGHTA, CDR2 FQGNSA. The CDR3 is 16 amino acids. Here the CDR3 reads CASSSRQGALMETQYF. The CDR3 nucleotides read TGTGCCAGCAGCTCGCGACAGGGGGCATTGATGGAGACCCAGTACTTC.

This clonotype was detected many times. A read error may produce the germline difference seen at one junction end. J is TRBJ2-7 and V is TRBV5-1, with D unresolved. The CDR3 consists of 14 residues. Germline values: CDR1 SGHRS, CDR2 YFSETQ. CDR3 nucleotides: TGTGCCAGCAGCTTAGCCGGCGGCTCCTACGAGCAGTACTTC. Its translation: CASSLAGGSYEQYF.